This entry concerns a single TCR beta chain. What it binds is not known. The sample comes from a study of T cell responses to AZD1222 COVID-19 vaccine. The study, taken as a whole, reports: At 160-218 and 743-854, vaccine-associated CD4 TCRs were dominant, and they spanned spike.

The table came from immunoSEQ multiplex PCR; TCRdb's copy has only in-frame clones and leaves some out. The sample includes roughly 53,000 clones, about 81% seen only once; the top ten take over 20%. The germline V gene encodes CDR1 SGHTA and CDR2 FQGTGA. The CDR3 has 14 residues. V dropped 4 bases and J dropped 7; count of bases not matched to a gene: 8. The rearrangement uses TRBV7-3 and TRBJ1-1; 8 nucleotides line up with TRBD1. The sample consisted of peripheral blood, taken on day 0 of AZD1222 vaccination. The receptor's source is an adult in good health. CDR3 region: CASSSSGTGNEAFF. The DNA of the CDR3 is TGTGCCAGCAGCTCCTCCGGGACAGGTAATGAAGCTTTCTTT.